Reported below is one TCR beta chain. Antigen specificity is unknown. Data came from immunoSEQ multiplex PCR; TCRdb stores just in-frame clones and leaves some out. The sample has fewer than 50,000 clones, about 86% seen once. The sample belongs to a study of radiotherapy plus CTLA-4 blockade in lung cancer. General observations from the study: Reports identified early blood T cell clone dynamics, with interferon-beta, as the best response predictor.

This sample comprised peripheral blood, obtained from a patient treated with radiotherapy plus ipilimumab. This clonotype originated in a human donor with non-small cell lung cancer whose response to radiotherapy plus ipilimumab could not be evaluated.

CDR3 residues: CASSQYVQGISSYEQYF. CDR3 nucleotides: TGCGCCAGCAGCCAGTATGTGCAGGGAATAAGCTCCTACGAGCAGTACTTC. The chain recombines TRBV4-3 with TRBJ2-7; TRBD1 is a possible D gene (5 bases). V lost 3 bases, J lost 0 bases, and 18 bases lay in between. The CDR3 contains 17 residues. Germline-derived CDR1 and CDR2 are LGHNA and YSLEER.